The entry below describes one T cell receptor (beta chain). Its antigen is unidentified. This entry is derived from a study of T cell responses to AZD1222 COVID-19 vaccine. Regarding the study as a whole: Receipt of two AZD1222 doses was followed by a rise in Spike-specific TCR breadth and depth. Clonal diversity may have been underestimated in mostly white British donors. Unmutated variant regions are reportedly the target of nearly half of TCRs that are spike-specific.

The ends were cut back, 0 bases at V and 3 bases at J, with 16 bases in the middle. There are 16 residues in the CDR3. Germline CDR1 is SGHRS and CDR2 is YFSETQ. The data were produced by immunoSEQ multiplex PCR, yet TCRdb's version contains in-frame clones alone and is incomplete. The repertoire holds more than 150,000 clones, with 85% to 90% as singletons. The chain has TRBV5-1 and TRBJ2-7; a possible D gene is TRBD1 (7 bases). Here the sequenced sample was peripheral blood, taken on day 0 of MenACWY control vaccination. This clonotype was sampled from an adult in good health. The CDR3 DNA is TGCGCCAGCAGCTTGGTGGCGGAGGGGGCAGTCTACGAGCAGTACTTC. This sequence encodes CASSLVAEGAVYEQYF. The whole variable domain, remainder taken from reference TRBV5-1 and TRBJ2-7, is KAGVTQTPRYLIKTRGQQVTLSCSPISGHRSVSWYQQTPGQGLQFLFEYFSETQRNKGNFPGRFSGRQFSNSRSEMNVSTLELGDSALYLCASSLVAEGAVYEQYFGPGTRLTVT.